This passage covers 7 T cell receptor beta chains from one sample sequenced in a study of T cells after yellow fever vaccination. TCRdb re-called the 5' RACE reads with MiXCR, one entry per CDR3 protein. This sample has some 320,000 distinct CDR3 sequences; roughly 9% occur once, and the top ten carry about 3.7%. Here the sequenced sample was CD4+ T cells sorted from PBMCs, taken 5 days after the yellow fever booster vaccination. The receptors come from a man between 18 and 29 years old who received the YFV17D yellow fever vaccine.

In this sample, this clonotype turned up many times. The DNA for the CDR3 is TGCGCCAGCAGCTTTTACCAGGAGCAGTTCTTC. This codes for CASSFYQEQFF. The V call is TRBV5-1, the J call TRBJ2-1; no definite D call. Germline V gives CDR1 SGHRS, CDR2 YFSETQ. The CDR3 has 11 amino acids. The germline V and J ends were trimmed by 2 bases and 10 bases, with 7 bases remaining between them.

This clonotype was observed at least ten times. The chain employs TRBV7-2 and TRBJ1-4, with D possibly matching TRBD1 (6 bases). The CDR3 has 14 residues. Trimming pared 1 base from V and 8 bases from J, leaving 11 bases between. In germline, CDR1 is SGHTA, CDR2 FQGNSA. The CDR3 protein is CASSLEGGGEKLFF. The DNA for the CDR3 is TGTGCCAGCAGCTTAGAAGGGGGGGGAGAAAAACTGTTTTTT.

The chain carries TRBV24-1 and TRBJ2-1; a weak D match, TRBD2 (5 bases). There are 13 residues in the CDR3. V was trimmed by 7 bases and J by 8 bases, leaving 14 bases between them. CDR1 is KGHDR and CDR2 is SFDVKD in the germline V gene. In nucleotides, the CDR3 is TGTGCCACCAGGGGGTCGGGGTCGGATGAGCAGTTCTTC. This codes for CATRGSGSDEQFF.

This clonotype turned up a few times. The rearrangement links TRBV3-1 to TRBJ1-4; D not certain. V shed 3 bases and J shed 7 bases, with 18 bases lying between them. Germline V gene sequence: CDR1 LGHDT, CDR2 YNNKEL (reference sequence). The CDR3 is made up of 16 amino acids. CDR3 loop: CASSHSDGLYGEKLFF. In nucleotides, the CDR3 is TGTGCCAGCAGCCACTCGGATGGGCTATACGGTGAAAAACTGTTTTTT.

This clonotype showed up many times. The genes are TRBV5-1 and TRBJ2-5, with 9 bases lining up with TRBD2. The CDR3 is 14 amino acids. CDR1 SGHRS and CDR2 YFSETQ come from the germline V gene. Trimming removed 4 bases from V and 4 bases from J; junction bases left unmatched: 5. CDR3: CASSPGTSRETQYF. CDR3 nucleotide sequence: TGCGCCAGCAGCCCCGGGACTAGCCGAGAGACCCAGTACTTC.

This rearrangement joins TRBV20-1 to TRBJ2-3, with TRBD1 as a possible D gene (6 bases). The CDR3 extends over 14 amino acids. Germline lookup yields CDR1 DFQATT and CDR2 SNEGSKA (reference sequence). Trimming took off 8 bases at V and 0 bases at J, with 15 bases between the two ends. DNA for the CDR3: TGCAGTACCACCAACAGGGCAAGCACAGATACGCAGTATTTT. This encodes CSTTNRASTDTQYF.

This clonotype was seen at least ten times. V and J are TRBV27 and TRBJ2-1; D call uncertain. The CDR3 length is 11 residues. V lost 5 bases, J lost 4 bases, and 3 bases lay in between. CDR1 MNHEY and CDR2 SMNVEV come from the germline V gene (reference sequence). CDR3 protein: CASSLYNEQFF. The CDR3 bases are TGTGCCAGCAGTCTATACAATGAGCAGTTCTTC.